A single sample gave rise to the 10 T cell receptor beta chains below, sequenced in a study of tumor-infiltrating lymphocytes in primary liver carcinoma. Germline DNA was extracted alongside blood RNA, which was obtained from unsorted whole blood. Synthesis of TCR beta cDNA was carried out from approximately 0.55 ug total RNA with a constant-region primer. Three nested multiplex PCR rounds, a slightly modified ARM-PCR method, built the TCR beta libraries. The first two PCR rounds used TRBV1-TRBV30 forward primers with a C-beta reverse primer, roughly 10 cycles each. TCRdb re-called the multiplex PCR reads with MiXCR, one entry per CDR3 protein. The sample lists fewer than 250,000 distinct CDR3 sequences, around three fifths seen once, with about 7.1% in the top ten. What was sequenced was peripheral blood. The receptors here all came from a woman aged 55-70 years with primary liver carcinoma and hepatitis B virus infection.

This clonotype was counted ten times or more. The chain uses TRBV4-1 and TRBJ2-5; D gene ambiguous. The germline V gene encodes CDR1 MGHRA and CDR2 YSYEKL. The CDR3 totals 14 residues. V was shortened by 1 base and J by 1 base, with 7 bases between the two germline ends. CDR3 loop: CASSQVLVQETQYF. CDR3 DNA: TGCGCCAGCAGCCAAGTGCTAGTCCAAGAGACCCAGTACTTC.

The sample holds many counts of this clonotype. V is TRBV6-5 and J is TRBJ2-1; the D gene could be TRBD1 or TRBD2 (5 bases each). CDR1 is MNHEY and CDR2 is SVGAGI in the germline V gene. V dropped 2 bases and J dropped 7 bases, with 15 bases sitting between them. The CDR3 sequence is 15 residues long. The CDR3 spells CASSYSWGSQNEQFF. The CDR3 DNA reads TGTGCCAGCAGTTACAGTTGGGGGAGTCAGAATGAGCAGTTCTTC.

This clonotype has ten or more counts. This CDR3 is CASSRDRGRETQYF. CDR3 nucleotides: TGTGCCAGCAGCCGAGACAGGGGGCGAGAGACCCAGTACTTC. V is TRBV11-3 and J is TRBJ2-5; 10 bases agree with TRBD1. CDR1 is SGHNT and CDR2 is YENEEA in the germline V gene. The CDR3 loop spans 14 amino acids. With 5 bases clipped from V and 4 bases from J, the junction kept 4 bases outside the gene matches. Full variable domain (outside the CDR3, taken from reference TRBV11-3 and TRBJ2-5): EAGVVQSPRYKIIEKKQPVAFWCNPISGHNTLYWYLQNLGQGPELLIRYENEEAVDDSQLPKDRFSAERLKGVDSTLKIQPAELGDSAVYLCASSRDRGRETQYFGPGTRLLVL.

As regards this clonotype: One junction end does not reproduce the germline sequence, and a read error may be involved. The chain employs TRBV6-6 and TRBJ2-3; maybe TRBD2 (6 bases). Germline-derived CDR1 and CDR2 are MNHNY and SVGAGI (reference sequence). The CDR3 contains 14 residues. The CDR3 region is CASRYLASTVTQYF. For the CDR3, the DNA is TGTGCCAGCAGGTATCTAGCGTCTACAGTTACGCAGTATTTT.

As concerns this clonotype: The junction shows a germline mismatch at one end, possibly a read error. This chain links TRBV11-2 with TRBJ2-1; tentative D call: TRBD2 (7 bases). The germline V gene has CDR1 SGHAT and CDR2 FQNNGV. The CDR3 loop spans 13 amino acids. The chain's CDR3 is CTSSLEGSGGQLF. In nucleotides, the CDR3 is TGTACCAGCAGCTTAGAAGGGTCCGGGGGGCAGCTCTTC.

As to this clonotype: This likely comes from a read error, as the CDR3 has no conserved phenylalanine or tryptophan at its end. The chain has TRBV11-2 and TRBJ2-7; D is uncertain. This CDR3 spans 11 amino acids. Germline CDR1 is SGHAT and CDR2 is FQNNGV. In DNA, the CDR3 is TGTGCCAGCAACTTAACGATCGAGCAGTACTAC. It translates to CASNLTIEQYY.

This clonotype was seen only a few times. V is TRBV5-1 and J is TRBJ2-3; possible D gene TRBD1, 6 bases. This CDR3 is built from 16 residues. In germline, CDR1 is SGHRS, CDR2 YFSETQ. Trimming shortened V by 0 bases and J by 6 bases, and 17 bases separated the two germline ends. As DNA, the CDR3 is TGCGCCAGCAGCTTGGCAACTATCCCCAGGGGCGATACGCAGTATTTT. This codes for CASSLATIPRGDTQYF.

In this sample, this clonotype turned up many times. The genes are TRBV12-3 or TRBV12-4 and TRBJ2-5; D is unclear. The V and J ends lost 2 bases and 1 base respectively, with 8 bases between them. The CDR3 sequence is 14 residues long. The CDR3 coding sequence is TGTGCCAGCAGTTTAAGTGCGCTCCAAGAGACCCAGTACTTC. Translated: CASSLSALQETQYF.

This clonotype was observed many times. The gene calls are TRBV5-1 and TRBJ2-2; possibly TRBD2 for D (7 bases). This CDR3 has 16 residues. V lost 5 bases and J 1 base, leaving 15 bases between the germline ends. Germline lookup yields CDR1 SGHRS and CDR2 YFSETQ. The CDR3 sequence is CASRFLGGQNTGELFF. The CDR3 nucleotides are TGCGCCAGCAGATTCCTGGGGGGGCAGAACACCGGGGAGCTGTTTTTT.

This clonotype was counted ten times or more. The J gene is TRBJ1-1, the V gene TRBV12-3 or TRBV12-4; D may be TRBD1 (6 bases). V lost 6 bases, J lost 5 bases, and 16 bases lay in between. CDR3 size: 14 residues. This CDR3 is CASSPRGTGTEAFF. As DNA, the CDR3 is TGTGCCAGCAGCCCTAGGGGGACGGGGACTGAAGCTTTCTTT.